These T cell receptor beta chains were read from a single sample in a study of T cell changes during pregnancy in multiple sclerosis. TCRdb's copy holds only in-frame clones and misses some; the assay was immunoSEQ multiplex PCR. The sample shows 50,000 or so clones, roughly 95% of them seen only once. This sample comprised CD8+ T cells from peripheral blood mononuclear cells, obtained after pregnancy. The source of these receptors is a female donor with multiple sclerosis, enrolled in a pregnancy study. CDR3s include the opening cysteine and the closing phenylalanine or tryptophan. D genes are given only for firm matches. Size is stated for part of the rows, as once, few or many counts, or as a class when the clone is expanded.

D gene	V gene	clone size	J gene	CDR3 protein	CDR3 DNA
TRBD1	TRBV18	-	TRBJ2-5	CASSKRGRSPRETQYF	TGTGCCAGCTCAAAGAGGGGGCGCAGCCCCCGAGAGACCCAGTACTTC
TRBD1	TRBV29-1	-	TRBJ1-1	CSGEDRLNTEAFF	TGCAGCGGTGAGGACAGGTTGAACACTGAAGCTTTCTTT
TRBD1	TRBV6-5	-	TRBJ1-1	CASSPDRAMNTEAFF	TGTGCCAGCAGCCCGGACAGGGCAATGAACACTGAAGCTTTCTTT
-	TRBV7-6	-	TRBJ2-1	CASSLARSTSNEQFF	TGTGCCAGCAGCTTAGCGCGTTCCACTAGCAATGAGCAGTTCTTC
-	TRBV27	-	TRBJ2-2	CASSLNPTRELFF	TGTGCCAGCAGTCTAAACCCCACGCGGGAGCTGTTTTTT
-	TRBV19	-	TRBJ2-2	CASRASTGELFF	TGTGCCAGTAGGGCCTCCACCGGGGAGCTGTTTTTT
TRBD1	TRBV9	-	TRBJ2-6	CASSQFLLGDRLNSGANVLTF	TGTGCCAGCAGCCAGTTCCTATTAGGGGACAGACTTAACTCTGGGGCCAACGTCCTGACTTTC
TRBD1	TRBV7-3	-	TRBJ2-5	CASSLRQGVAETQYF	TGTGCCAGCAGCTTAAGGCAGGGGGTCGCAGAGACCCAGTACTTC
-	TRBV27	-	TRBJ2-3	CASITSGVRRSTDTQYF	TGTGCCAGCATCACTTCGGGTGTTAGAAGGAGTACAGATACGCAGTATTTT
-	TRBV6-1	-	TRBJ1-6	CASSEPTDNNSPLHF	TGTGCCAGCAGTGAACCGACTGATAATAATTCACCCCTCCACTTT
TRBD1	TRBV28	-	TRBJ2-2	CASSSHRGRNTGELFF	TGTGCCAGCAGTTCCCACAGGGGGCGGAACACCGGGGAGCTGTTTTTT
-	TRBV27	-	TRBJ1-4	CASRGEANEKLFF	TGTGCCAGCAGGGGGGAGGCTAATGAAAAACTGTTTTTT
-	TRBV7-9	few	TRBJ1-1	CASSHSLGNTEAFF	TGTGCCAGCAGCCACAGCCTGGGGAACACTGAAGCTTTCTTT
TRBD2	TRBV14	once	TRBJ2-5	CASSQDLAGGETQYF	TGTGCCAGCAGCCAAGATTTGGCGGGGGGAGAGACCCAGTACTTC
TRBD1	TRBV27	-	TRBJ2-7	CASSKRGQGTYEQYF	TGTGCCAGCAGCAAGAGGGGGCAGGGAACCTACGAGCAGTACTTC
-	TRBV19	-	TRBJ2-7	CASSPAGGSEQYF	TGTGCCAGTAGTCCGGCAGGGGGGTCCGAGCAGTACTTC
TRBD1	TRBV30	-	TRBJ1-2	CARKDRMSGYTF	TGTGCCAGAAAGGACAGGATGAGTGGCTACACCTTC
TRBD2	TRBV9	once	TRBJ2-7	CASSVGASGPKSYEQYF	TGTGCCAGCAGCGTAGGGGCTAGCGGGCCGAAATCCTACGAGCAGTACTTC
TRBD2	TRBV29-1	-	TRBJ2-3	CSVEENGRGDTQYF	TGCAGCGTTGAAGAGAACGGGAGGGGAGATACGCAGTATTTT
TRBD1	TRBV7-9	once	TRBJ2-1	CASSSETGAWNEQFF	TGTGCCAGCAGCTCGGAAACAGGGGCGTGGAATGAGCAGTTCTTC
TRBD2	TRBV6-1	-	TRBJ2-3	CASSESGLERIVVLTDTQYF	TGTGCCAGCAGTGAATCGGGACTAGAGCGGATCGTGGTCCTCACAGATACGCAGTATTTT
TRBD2	TRBV7-3	-	TRBJ2-1	CASSGLAGVHEQFF	TGTGCCAGTTCGGGACTAGCGGGAGTGCATGAGCAGTTCTTC
-	TRBV4-1	-	TRBJ1-3	CASSLLDRAPSSGNTIYF	TGCGCCAGCAGCCTGCTGGACAGAGCTCCTTCCTCTGGAAACACCATATATTTT
TRBD1	TRBV5-1	-	TRBJ2-3	CASSRTGGTDTQYF	TGCGCCAGCAGCAGGACAGGGGGTACAGATACGCAGTATTTT
TRBD1	TRBV5-6	-	TRBJ2-7	CASSRGQDPYEQYF	TGTGCCAGCAGTAGGGGACAGGATCCCTACGAGCAGTACTTC
TRBD1	TRBV6-5	-	TRBJ1-2	CASRPGQGTGYTF	TGTGCCAGCAGACCGGGACAGGGAACAGGCTACACCTTC
TRBD1	TRBV5-1	-	TRBJ1-1	CASSGGQGAPTEAFF	TGCGCCAGCAGCGGGGGACAGGGGGCGCCCACTGAAGCTTTCTTT
TRBD1	TRBV10-2	once	TRBJ2-6	CASSGTGDGANVLTF	TGCGCCAGCAGCGGGACAGGGGATGGGGCCAACGTCCTGACTTTC
TRBD2	TRBV5-1	-	TRBJ2-7	CASSLWSLPSGRIYEQYF	TGCGCCAGCAGCTTGTGGTCTCTTCCCAGCGGGAGAATCTACGAGCAGTACTTC
TRBD2	TRBV5-1	-	TRBJ2-7	CASSLAASGIYEQYF	TGCGCCAGCAGCTTGGCTGCTAGCGGAATTTACGAGCAGTACTTC
TRBD1	TRBV10-3	-	TRBJ1-2	CAISDGTGPCRYGYTF	TGTGCCATCAGTGACGGGACAGGGCCTTGTCGGTATGGCTACACCTTC
TRBD1	TRBV6-1	-	TRBJ2-1	CASSERTGYNEQFF	TGTGCCAGCAGTGAAAGGACAGGCTACAATGAGCAGTTCTTC
-	TRBV7-9	-	TRBJ2-7	CASSSPTSYEQYF	TGTGCCAGCAGCTCACCTACTAGTTACGAGCAGTACTTC
-	TRBV29-1	-	TRBJ1-2	CSVEGDSNYGYTF	TGCAGCGTTGAAGGGGACTCTAACTATGGCTACACCTTC
-	TRBV18	-	TRBJ2-7	CASSPRTNYEQYF	TGTGCCAGCTCACCACGGACAAACTACGAGCAGTACTTC
TRBD1	TRBV14	-	TRBJ1-2	CASSQDRTGPYGYTF	TGTGCCAGCAGCCAAGATCGGACAGGACCCTATGGCTACACCTTC
-	TRBV5-1	-	TRBJ2-7	CASVQDSGDLEQYF	TGCGCCAGCGTCCAAGATTCAGGGGATCTCGAGCAGTACTTC
TRBD1	TRBV30	few	TRBJ1-1	CAWSVQGATFPTEAFF	TGTGCCTGGAGTGTTCAGGGGGCCACCTTCCCTACTGAAGCTTTCTTT
-	TRBV5-1	-	TRBJ2-1	CASGTRRPADEQFF	TGCGCCAGCGGAACTAGAAGGCCAGCGGATGAGCAGTTCTTC
TRBD2	TRBV9	once	TRBJ2-1	CASSFSGRAGDEQFF	TGTGCCAGCAGCTTTAGCGGGAGGGCCGGTGATGAGCAGTTCTTC
-	TRBV9	-	TRBJ2-1	CASSSAGGSNEQFF	TGTGCCAGCAGCAGCGCGGGCGGGTCCAATGAGCAGTTCTTC
-	TRBV13	once	TRBJ2-4	CASSLGKLADNIQYF	TGTGCCAGCAGCTTAGGAAAACTAGCAGATAACATTCAGTACTTC
TRBD1	TRBV13	-	TRBJ1-1	CASSLVLGQGVGTEAFF	TGTGCCAGCAGCTTAGTGCTGGGACAGGGGGTCGGCACTGAAGCTTTCTTT
TRBD1	TRBV19	-	TRBJ1-1	CASSTLDRGGTEAFF	TGTGCCAGTAGTACCCTAGACAGGGGGGGGACTGAAGCTTTCTTT
-	TRBV9	-	TRBJ1-4	CASSVVGGTNEKLFF	TGTGCCAGCAGCGTAGTTGGCGGAACTAATGAAAAACTGTTTTTT
-	TRBV19	once	TRBJ1-2	CASLGADYGYTF	TGTGCCAGCCTAGGGGCAGACTATGGCTACACCTTC
TRBD1	TRBV7-9	-	TRBJ2-7	CASSSDRGYNEQYF	TGTGCCAGCAGCTCGGACAGGGGTTACAACGAGCAGTACTTC
TRBD1	TRBV18	-	TRBJ2-7	CASSPGTDSYEQYF	TGTGCCAGCTCACCCGGGACAGACTCCTACGAGCAGTACTTC
TRBD1	TRBV4-1	-	TRBJ2-7	CASSQRTGGTYEQYF	TGCGCCAGCAGCCAAAGGACAGGGGGCACATACGAGCAGTACTTC
-	TRBV4-3	-	TRBJ1-2	CASSQRRGNYGYTF	TGCGCCAGCAGCCAACGGCGGGGGAATTATGGCTACACCTTC
-	TRBV5-5	-	TRBJ2-3	CASSPRLLRDSFNTDTQYF	TGTGCCAGCAGCCCGAGGCTCCTACGGGACTCCTTCAACACAGATACGCAGTATTTT
TRBD2	TRBV9	-	TRBJ2-4	CASSSGGGGGNIQYF	TGTGCCAGCAGCTCCGGTGGTGGGGGAGGGAACATTCAGTACTTC
-	TRBV7-2	-	TRBJ2-7	CASSLIGAGNSYEQYF	TGTGCCAGCAGCTTAATTGGGGCGGGGAACTCCTACGAGCAGTACTTC
-	TRBV5-5	-	TRBJ2-7	CASSLVQGPYEQYF	TGTGCCAGCAGCTTGGTCCAGGGCCCCTACGAGCAGTACTTC
TRBD2	TRBV4-2	-	TRBJ2-3	CASSQVFSGGADTQYF	TGTGCCAGCAGCCAAGTGTTTAGCGGGGGGGCCGATACGCAGTATTTT
-	TRBV7-2	-	TRBJ1-5	CASSSHLPQVPSNQPQHF	TGTGCCAGCAGCTCCCACCTTCCGCAGGTACCTTCCAATCAGCCCCAGCATTTT
-	TRBV7-2	-	TRBJ2-2	CASSLERTGELFF	TGTGCCAGCAGCTTAGAGCGCACCGGGGAGCTGTTTTTT
TRBD2	TRBV4-3	-	TRBJ2-1	CASSQGHPGLAGGLNEQFF	TGCGCCAGCAGCCAAGGTCACCCGGGTCTAGCGGGGGGCCTCAATGAGCAGTTCTTC
-	TRBV27	-	TRBJ2-2	CASSLLGQPGELFF	TGTGCCAGCAGTTTATTGGGACAACCCGGGGAGCTGTTTTTT